Reported below is one T cell receptor beta chain. Its antigen remains undetermined. No base quality information exists; no much larger clone differs at one position. The library was made by the immunoSEQ multiplex PCR assay. A mixture of 60 forward primers for TCR Vbeta segments and 13 reverse primers for TCR Jbeta segments was used in the multiplex PCR. Amplification of the CDR3 region of rearranged TCR beta genes was performed with a multiplex PCR assay on genomic DNA. The amplified TCR beta libraries were sequenced on the Illumina HiSeq System as 87-base-pair reads. Per the source publication's procedure: In a later analysis, 70 million to 95 million unique TCR beta chains were counted across the approximately 620 repertoires, and some 10 million of these chains were shared by at least two donors. To remove PCR and sequencing errors, raw reads were error-corrected and collapsed into unique sequences using a nearest-neighbor algorithm that merged closely related sequences. V, D and J gene segments were assigned by aligning CDR3 sequences to IMGT reference sequences. Each retained sequence needed at least a six-nucleotide match to both a V gene segment and a J gene segment. Rearrangements were called productive when the CDR3 lacked stop codons and stayed in frame with V and J; all others were non-productive. Following IMGT convention, CDR3 was defined as the stretch from the second conserved V-encoded cysteine to the conserved J-encoded phenylalanine. The earlier analysis of about 610 of the donors excluded sequences that lacked an unambiguous match to a single V gene segment. An earlier analysis of approximately 590 of the donors classified V segments as functional when productive rearrangements were above 56.7% and as segregating when the standard deviation between donors was above 5%. A statistical classification framework was built to diagnose cytomegalovirus status from the catalog of TCR beta chain sequences. In a later analysis, TCR nucleotide sequences were compared against IMGT/GENE-DB human TR gene sequences so that V and J genes could be assigned. Using the TCRdist pipeline, a later analysis assigned CDR3 sequences along with most-parsimonious VDJ recombination scenarios. In a later analysis, each TCR beta chain was defined by its CDR3 amino acid sequence together with its V-gene family, and reads without a unique V-gene family were excluded. A later analysis removed several hundred highly shared, low-generation-probability nucleotide sequences to deal with suspected cross-contamination and a sequencing artifact. In a later analysis, a clonal expansion index was calculated for each public chain from normalized within-repertoire ranks of inferred template counts. Generation probabilities in a later analysis came from a VDJ recombination model fitted to out-of-frame rearrangements, and those results were checked against IGoR. Hypergeometric tests were used in a later analysis to score TCR-TCR, TCR-HLA and TCR-CMV co-occurrence, with a repertoire-size bias correction applied to the TCR pairs. To estimate false discovery rates, a later analysis permuted the HLA or CMV assignments 20 times. In a later analysis, co-occurring TCRs were grouped using DBSCAN, and TCRdist sequence similarity was added for clustering within HLA-allele-positive subsets. Repertoires with fewer than 30,000 or more than 120,000 public chains, plus five repertoires with anomalous nucleotide sharing, were excluded from co-occurrence clustering. Imported from immuneACCESS, the table was reduced by TCRdb to in-frame sequences with V and J called. These copies leave out some clones; in studies compared against another copy, an unresolved V gene accounts for under half, and the cause of the remainder is not known. Clone size and V and J calls were adopted from that table, with D and trimming inferred from the DNA. A total of under 200,000 clones appear in this sample, over 70% of them only once. 1.3% of the sample goes to the ten largest clones.

The cohort was made up of approximately 700 healthy bone marrow donors. At the time of sampling, all cohort members were nominally healthy, though unrecorded immune exposures were likely present. The donor tested CMV seropositive, placing the donor among the approximately 310 seropositive members of the cohort. A peripheral blood sample was provided by each donor, and peripheral blood mononuclear cells were used for TCR beta sequencing. Genomic DNA was extracted from the blood cell samples with the Qiagen DNeasy Blood Extraction Kit. This record comes from a study of cytomegalovirus exposure and HLA in healthy donors (dated by TCRdb to about 2017). The study in broad terms: In an earlier analysis of around 540 of the donors, around 290 Gb of sequence data and approximately 120 million unique TCR beta sequences from about 180 million T cells were reported. An early release covering about 600 HLA-typed donors comprised roughly 300 gigabases of sequencing data and around 80 million unique TCR sequences. Of the roughly 400 genotyped donors, around 81% fell in the genetic ancestry cluster associated with self-reported Caucasian donors. The study was designed to test whether signatures of past pathogen exposure could be identified by cataloging public T cell receptors. The study profiled the T cell repertoires of under 700 subjects by immunosequencing and related them to cytomegalovirus serostatus. Along with the approximately 620-subject first cohort, a separate validation cohort of over a hundred different subjects was used. To predict cytomegalovirus infection status, the study brought together high-throughput TCR immunosequencing, statistical association of individual TCRs with disease status, and machine learning. A later analysis re-examined previously published TCR beta repertoires from more than 550 donors and added high-resolution HLA genotyping to investigate patterns of TCR occurrence. The later analysis used no new phenotypic data to find candidate immune exposures, relying instead on TCR beta sequences and their occurrence across donors. An earlier analysis of around 580 of the donors used high-throughput TCR beta sequencing to judge whether each TCR beta V gene segment behaved as functional or pseudogenic. Donor age, sex, ethnicity and CMV serostatus were collected together with the repertoire data. A later genetic analysis used genome-wide SNP genotypes for about three fifths of the 666 donors, treating that subset as a discovery cohort. All discovery cohort repertoires had been generated on a single sequencing platform. Both class I and class II loci were covered by HLA typing, at four-digit resolution. The number of typed donors differed by locus: roughly 629-640 for A, B, C, DRB1 and DQB1; some 540 for DQA1; around 580 for DPA1; and roughly 450 for DPB1. Four to six DR-DQ haplotypes were handled as single units for association and clustering, since linkage in the cohort was strong. Among some 400 genotyped donors of the cohort, an average of roughly 230,000 unique TCR beta nucleotide sequences was sequenced per donor, of which about 18% were non-productive.

Beyond this particular receptor, the publication reports: While some public TCRs were present in many individuals, most TCR sequences turned up only very rarely across donors. In an earlier analysis of 587 of the donors, most TCR beta V segments appeared in productive rearrangements about 87% or about 30% of the time, broadly matching IMGT annotations. Compared with the 666-donor mean, donors in an Asian-associated ancestry cluster had fewer N-insertions in productive TCRs, according to a later genetic analysis. Only TCR beta chains were sequenced in this cohort, and the absence of alpha or paired-chain data limited detectable features. Cytomegalovirus status was reported to be diagnosed by the classifier with high specificity and sensitivity in both the original and validation cohorts. In a later analysis, the rate of TCR association differed among HLA loci, with DRB1 alleles having the most associated TCRs and HLA-C alleles having the fewest. Because counts were too low, roughly 18 rarely observed V segments, including chromosome 9 orphons, were left out of the earlier analysis of 587 of the donors. Because the 87-base-pair reads could not distinguish some IMGT-functional V segments, including TRBV6-2 and TRBV6-3, those segments were excluded. When HLA alleles, especially DR and DQ, strongly co-occurred, TCR associations were difficult to assign to individual alleles. The authors suggested that the approach could potentially be extended to other disease states and immunological phenotypes. A later analysis found that most CMV-associated TCR beta chains appeared HLA-restricted, with HLA associations seemingly driven largely by CMV exposure. A later analysis found that HLA-associated TCR beta chains were more clonally expanded and had lower generation probabilities than equally common non-associated chains. Correlated functional status among segregating V segments might be attributable to linkage disequilibrium, but an unknown experimental factor could not be ruled out. A cluster of highly shared sequence variants was judged likely to be a technical artifact of the sequencing pipeline. In a later analysis, several top co-occurrence clusters were reported to appear linked to parvovirus B19, influenza, CMV and Epstein-Barr virus. A later genetic analysis associated a missense DCLRE1C variant with V-gene and J-gene trimming of TCR beta chains, and an independent cohort replicated the association. A further reported finding was that TCR beta sequences accurately predicted the HLA-A and HLA-B alleles for most subjects in the first cohort. The study gave a list of 150 to 200 TCR beta chains associated with cytomegalovirus. Because HLA typing was missing for some donors at each locus, association tests included only the typed subset. In a later analysis, around 17,000 TCR beta sequences were associated with specific HLA alleles at a false discovery rate of 0.05. A few of the identified cytomegalovirus-associated TCR beta chains were confirmed in vitro to be specific for cytomegalovirus antigens. CMV serostatus was the only immune exposure information available for the cohort. Presence/absence analyses assumed roughly uniform sequencing depth across donors, an assumption that may not hold.

CDR1 and CDR2, per the germline V gene, are SGHRS and YFSETQ. V is cut by 0 bases and J by 0 bases, and the space between the germline ends is 8 bases. Measured from the cysteine to the phenylalanine, the CDR3 is 15 residues long. Of all the DNA, just the CDR3 is kept, 45 bases in frame from base 1. The sequence joins TRBV5-1 to TRBJ2-3, with a tentative D gene TRBD1 over 6 matching bases. This receptor was obtained from a man aged 50 to 59 in good health and CMV-seropositive. The sequencing input was PBMCs. In nucleotide form, the sequence is TGCGCCAGCAGCTTGGCAGGGGCTAGCACAGATACGCAGTATTTT. It encodes CASSLAGASTDTQYF.